The source of this T cell receptor (beta chain) is a study of OX40 agonist ivuxolimab in advanced cancers. Regarding the study as a whole: Expanded clones belonging to CD8+ T cells outnumbered, on average, those of CD4+.

As to this clone: Its antigen is not known.

There are 14 residues in the CDR3. CDR1 is SGHRS and CDR2 is YFSETQ in the germline V gene. V was clipped by 0 bases and J by 5 bases, with 11 bases between them. Sequencing was performed with immunoSEQ multiplex PCR; in TCRdb, only in-frame clones are kept and a portion is missing. Altogether around 110,000 clones are present, 75% to 95% being singletons, with the ten largest covering roughly 1.1%. The source is an adult with an advanced solid tumor such as melanoma, head and neck, liver or kidney cancer. The chain recombines TRBV5-1 with TRBJ1-2; D call uncertain. The sample in question was CD4+ or CD8+ T cells sorted from blood, obtained in a trial of the OX40 agonist ivuxolimab. CDR3 residues: CASSLEGQVYGYTF. The CDR3 nucleotides are TGCGCCAGCAGCTTGGAAGGGCAGGTATATGGCTACACCTTC.